The clone carrying this T cell receptor beta chain was found once. This record belongs to a study of blood T cell repertoires in COVID-19. CDR3 length: 16 residues. V lost 5 bases, J lost 3 bases, and 19 bases lay in between. Germline CDR1 KGHDR, CDR2 SFDVKD. TCRdb's copy holds only in-frame clones and misses some; the assay was immunoSEQ multiplex PCR. The profile covers about 130,000 clones, with under 85% appearing a single time and about 12% taken by the ten largest. The source of this sequence is a woman aged 55-69 years with acute or convalescent COVID-19. The V call is TRBV24-1, the J call TRBJ2-7, with D possibly matching TRBD1 (6 bases). Sequencing was done on a sample of peripheral blood. In nucleotides, the CDR3 is TGTGCCACCAGTGCTCTGGGACCTAGGGGGAACTACGAGCAGTACTTC. Translated, it gives CATSALGPRGNYEQYF.